This T cell receptor beta chain was captured in a study of metastatic and nonmetastatic thyroid tumors. At the level of the study: Repertoires of blood and of tissue (tumor or nodule) from malignant and benign thyroid patients were compared.

This clone was counted only a few times. Its antigen is as yet unknown. Different DNA sequences within this sample yield the same CDR3. Study findings and constraints: Relative to benign nodules, malignant thyroid tumors were reportedly characterized by significantly elevated TCR beta diversity in blood and tumor.

Per the original data handling: Variation in CDR3 across clinicopathological groups served as the basis for constructing a distant-metastasis classifier in papillary thyroid cancer. TCRdb re-clonotyped the PCR reads through MiXCR. The V and J calls were not made by the authors but by TCRdb's processing. Altogether tens of thousands of clones are present, around a fifth being singletons, with the ten largest covering approximately 20%. Germline CDR1 and CDR2: MNHNS and SASEGT. This CDR3 is built from 16 residues. The V and J ends lost 6 bases and 4 bases, in that order; junction bases with no gene match: 11. Each patient came to thyroid surgery without any prior treatment (of any kind).

The chain combines TRBV6-1 with TRBJ2-1; 8 nucleotides line up with TRBD2. The TCR was taken from a female donor with papillary thyroid cancer or a benign thyroid nodule (not recorded which). Some clones in this sample may be carry-over from other donors' samples. The specimen sequenced was blood. Here the CDR3 DNA reads TGTGCCAGCAGGCGTGGACTATCGGGAGGGTACAATGAGCAGTTCTTC. This gives the protein CASRRGLSGGYNEQFF.